This TCR beta chain is from a study of OX40 agonist ivuxolimab in advanced cancers. Study observations and caveats: The average count of expanded clones was higher among CD8+ T cells than among CD4+.

About this clone itself: Its cognate antigen is unknown.

The repertoire was sequenced with immunoSEQ multiplex PCR; TCRdb's copy has only in-frame clones and lacks some. The table includes 55,000 to 70,000 clones, around four fifths detected once. In germline, CDR1 is GTSNPN, CDR2 SVGIG (reference sequence). The CDR3 is 12 amino acids. Trimming cost V 8 bases and J 5 bases, with 12 bases left between them. V is TRBV30 and J is TRBJ1-4; unclear D gene. This clonotype was sampled from an adult with an advanced solid tumor such as melanoma, head and neck, liver or kidney cancer. Sequencing used CD4+ or CD8+ T cells sorted from blood, obtained in a trial of the OX40 agonist ivuxolimab. The CDR3 DNA reads TGTGCCCAACTCGGACGGAATGAAAAACTGTTTTTT. Translating gives CAQLGRNEKLFF.